One and the same sample provided the 17 T cell receptor beta chains below, sequenced in a study of OX40 agonist ivuxolimab in advanced cancers. Sequenced by immunoSEQ multiplex PCR; TCRdb stores in-frame clones only, minus some. The sample carries about 64,000 clones, 80% to 90% recorded once. Sequenced material: CD4+ or CD8+ T cells sorted from blood, taken in a trial of the OX40 agonist ivuxolimab. The receptors originated from an adult with an advanced solid tumor such as melanoma, head and neck, liver or kidney cancer.

This chain uses TRBV4-1 with TRBJ2-7; 10 nucleotides match TRBD1. CDR3 length: 16 residues. Germline V gene data show CDR1 as MGHRA and CDR2 as YSYEKL. Trimming at V came to 4 bases and at J to 6 bases, leaving 12 bases not matched to a gene. In nucleotides, the CDR3 is TGCGCCAGCAGCCTACCCGGGACAGGGGCTCTTTCCGAGCAGTACTTC. This translates into CASSLPGTGALSEQYF.

A single count supports this clone. The gene calls are TRBV5-1 and TRBJ2-7; 8 nucleotides agree with TRBD2. Trimming cost V 5 bases and J 3 bases; bases outside gene matches: 16. The CDR3 sequence is 17 residues long. CDR1 and CDR2 (germline): SGHRS, YFSETQ. The DNA of the CDR3 is TGCGCCAGCAGTCCGGAGGGACTAGATGGGGGTGTCTACGAGCAGTACTTC. Translation gives CASSPEGLDGGVYEQYF.

The rearrangement joins TRBV6-5 to TRBJ2-5; TRBD1 matches at 8 bases. J was trimmed by 5 bases and V by 2 bases; bases with no gene match: 10. Germline V lookup: CDR1 MNHEY, CDR2 SVGAGI. The CDR3 has 16 amino acids. The CDR3 DNA sequence: TGTGCCAGCAGTTACGGTATCCGGACAGGGATGGAGACCCAGTACTTC. Translated: CASSYGIRTGMETQYF.

CDR3 coding DNA: TGCGCCAGCAGCCTCCCCCCCTCATACGAGCAGTACTTC. This translates into CASSLPPSYEQYF. This chain connects TRBV5-1 to TRBJ2-7; D gene ambiguous. V was trimmed by 4 bases and J by 4 bases, leaving 12 bases between them. Germline loops: CDR1 SGHRS, CDR2 YFSETQ. The CDR3 consists of 13 residues.

This chain links TRBV7-9 with TRBJ2-2, with TRBD1 matching 8 bases. The CDR3 loop spans 16 amino acids. Germline assignment: CDR1 SEHNR and CDR2 FQNEAQ (reference sequence). The junction had 12 bases not matched to a gene; V was cut back by 7 bases and J by 5 bases. Written as DNA, the CDR3 is TGTGCCAGCACCTCCCTAGGGGGACAGGTGACCGGGGAGCTGTTTTTT. It yields the protein CASTSLGGQVTGELFF.

This clone was seen once. The chain links TRBV27 to TRBJ2-7; either TRBD1 or TRBD2 may supply D (5 bases each). The CDR3 has 16 residues. Trimming cost V 5 bases and J 0 bases, with 17 bases left between them. Per germline, CDR1 MNHEY and CDR2 SMNVEV (reference sequence). CDR3 bases: TGTGCCAGCAGTCAAACGGGGCGGGTTAGCTCCTACGAGCAGTACTTC. It encodes CASSQTGRVSSYEQYF.

In nucleotides, the CDR3 is TGTGCCAGCAGCCTCAATTGGGGGGTTACTAGAGAGACCCAGTACTTC. It yields the protein CASSLNWGVTRETQYF. The genes are TRBV7-6 and TRBJ2-5; the D gene is possibly TRBD2 (6 bases). Per germline, CDR1 SGHVS and CDR2 FNYEAQ. Trimming shortened V by 5 bases and J by 4 bases, and 20 bases separated the two germline ends. The CDR3 has 16 amino acids.

As to this clone: The sample has other DNA sequences that encode this CDR3 too. The chain couples TRBV28 to TRBJ2-7, with no clear D. The germline V and J ends were trimmed by 6 bases and 4 bases, with 10 bases remaining between them. Germline values: CDR1 MDHEN, CDR2 SYDVKM. The length of the CDR3 is 12 residues. The CDR3 DNA follows: TGTGCCAGCAGCCTTGGTGGGTACGAGCAGTACTTC. Its translation: CASSLGGYEQYF.

The J gene is TRBJ2-3, the V gene TRBV4-1; D may correspond to TRBD1 or TRBD2 (7 bases each). CDR1 and CDR2 from the germline V gene are MGHRA and YSYEKL. The CDR3 loop spans 18 amino acids. V lost 1 base to trimming and J lost 0 bases, with 17 bases between them. The CDR3 DNA reads TGCGCCAGCAGCCAAGTAGGGGGGAGGGGGCGAAGCACAGATACGCAGTATTTT. This sequence encodes CASSQVGGRGRSTDTQYF.

The chain carries TRBV7-9 and TRBJ2-7, with 11 bases matching TRBD1. V lost 3 bases, J lost 6 bases, and 4 bases stayed unmatched. Germline loops: CDR1 SEHNR, CDR2 FQNEAQ (reference sequence). This CDR3 has 14 amino acids. As DNA, the CDR3 is TGTGCCAGCAGCTTTCTGGGACAGGGGGTCGAGCAGTACTTC. This codes for CASSFLGQGVEQYF.

The chain links TRBV7-8 to TRBJ1-4; D not resolved. Germline CDR1 reads SGHVS; CDR2 reads FQNEAQ. The CDR3 covers 15 residues. Trimming shortened V by 2 bases and J by 3 bases, and 10 bases separated the two germline ends. For the CDR3, the DNA is TGTGCCAGCAGCTTATTCTTGGTATCTAATGAAAAACTGTTTTTT. Its protein product is CASSLFLVSNEKLFF.

This clone was counted once. V and J are TRBV7-9 and TRBJ1-2; 7 nucleotides match TRBD1. After removal of 7 bases from V and 0 bases from J, the junction contained 8 bases not matched to a gene. The CDR3 has 15 residues. CDR1 is SEHNR, CDR2 FQNEAQ, per germline (reference sequence). The CDR3 protein is CASTDTGVPNYGYTF. The CDR3, as DNA: TGTGCCAGCACCGATACAGGGGTTCCTAACTATGGCTACACCTTC.

This clone was observed once. The rearrangement uses TRBV5-6 and TRBJ1-6; no clear D. V was cut by 0 bases and J by 9 bases, with 7 bases left in between. This CDR3 comprises 13 residues. Germline CDR1 and CDR2: SGHDT and YYEEEE. This CDR3 is CASSLGGLSPLHF. Here the CDR3 DNA reads TGTGCCAGCAGCTTGGGAGGACTTTCACCCCTCCACTTT.

The chain employs TRBV6-5 and TRBJ2-7; 7 bases fit TRBD2. The CDR3 runs 13 residues. In germline, CDR1 is MNHEY, CDR2 SVGAGI. Trimming cost V 8 bases and J 4 bases; bases outside gene matches: 8. The CDR3, as DNA: TGTGCCAGCTCCGCGGCTAGCGGTTACGAGCAGTACTTC. Translated: CASSAASGYEQYF.

This clone appeared a single time. This CDR3 reads CASSNQRSDEQYF. In DNA form, the CDR3 reads TGTGCCAGCAGCAACCAGAGGTCCGACGAGCAGTACTTC. The chain links TRBV7-9 to TRBJ2-7; no clear D gene. This CDR3 spans 13 amino acids. Germline lookup yields CDR1 SEHNR and CDR2 FQNEAQ (reference sequence). Trimming stripped 5 bases from V and 5 bases from J, with 13 bases between.

Within the sample, this clone is medium-sized (0.01 to 0.1%). The chain links TRBV7-9 to TRBJ1-1; the D gene is possibly TRBD1 (5 bases). The CDR3 extends over 12 amino acids. The germline CDR1 and CDR2 sequences are SEHNR and FQNEAQ (reference sequence). Trimming pared 5 bases from V and 5 bases from J, leaving 9 bases between. This chain's CDR3 is CASSREGTEAFF. The CDR3 nucleotides read TGTGCCAGCAGCCGCGAGGGGACTGAAGCTTTCTTT. Drawing the rest from reference TRBV7-9 and TRBJ1-1, the complete variable domain is DTGVSQNPRHKITKRGQNVTFRCDPISEHNRLYWYRQTLGQGPEFLTYFQNEAQLEKSRLLSDRFSAERPKGSFSTLEIQRTEQGDSAMYLCASSREGTEAFFGQGTRLTVV.

The CDR3 coding sequence is TGTGCCAGTAGTATAACAGACTCCTCCTACGAGCAGTACTTC. Translating gives CASSITDSSYEQYF. The V and J genes are TRBV19 and TRBJ2-7; D gene ambiguous. Germline loops: CDR1 LNHDA, CDR2 SQIVND (reference sequence). The germline V and J ends were trimmed by 2 bases and 0 bases, with 8 bases remaining between them. This CDR3 has 14 amino acids.